This T cell receptor beta chain was captured by sequencing in a study of blood T cell repertoires in COVID-19. Assay used: immunoSEQ multiplex PCR; TCRdb lists only in-frame clones, some missing. Among 37,000 or so clones listed, roughly 78% were seen once. V was cut by 1 base and J by 2 bases, with 10 bases left in between. The germline gives CDR1 KGHDR, CDR2 SFDVKD. CDR3 size: 16 residues. Input material: peripheral blood. The receptor was derived from a man aged 55 to 70 with acute or convalescent COVID-19. This sequence joins TRBV24-1 and TRBJ2-2; perhaps TRBD2 as D (5 bases). Here the CDR3 reads CATSDFEGFNTGELFF. The CDR3 DNA reads as TGTGCCACCAGTGATTTCGAGGGTTTTAACACCGGGGAGCTGTTTTTT.